This TCR beta chain is drawn from a study of blood T cell repertoires in COVID-19. Some clones are missing from TCRdb's copy, which holds only in-frame ones; the method was immunoSEQ multiplex PCR. The sample carries roughly 200,000 clones, around 83% recorded once. The CDR3 has 18 amino acids. Trimming pared 1 base from V and 10 bases from J, leaving 26 bases between. Germline CDR1 reads GTSNPN; CDR2 reads SVGIG (reference sequence). The chain employs TRBV30 and TRBJ1-6, with D perhaps matching TRBD1 (5 bases). The source material was PBMCs or T cells enriched from blood (not recorded which). The receptor was derived from a man in his forties who had recovered from COVID-19. The chain's CDR3 is CAWSGGMGRPSLRSPLHF. Here the CDR3 DNA reads TGTGCCTGGAGTGGGGGCATGGGCAGGCCATCCCTTCGGTCACCCCTCCACTTT.